Listed below are T cell receptor beta chains from one sample, sequenced in a study of T cells in Graves' hyperthyroidism and ophthalmopathy. TCRdb reprocessed the multiplex PCR reads via MiXCR and lists one record per CDR3 protein. This sample carries 500,000 to 650,000 distinct CDR3 sequences, 14% of them seen once, and the ten largest clones take approximately 13%. Material: blood. Receptor source: a middle-aged woman with Graves' hyperthyroidism. Both conserved end residues are part of each CDR3. The order of the fields is J gene, clone size, V gene, D gene, CDR3 DNA, CDR3 protein. A D gene is named only where the DNA matches it firmly. The size field is filled for only some rows; it gives once, few, many or a size class.

J: TRBJ2-7; size: many; V: TRBV3-1; D: TRBD1; DNA: TGTGCCAGCAGCCAGATCGGACAGGGCGCCTACGAGCAGTACTTC; CDR3: CASSQIGQGAYEQYF
J: TRBJ1-1; size: -; V: TRBV4-1; D: -; DNA: TGCGCCAGCAGCCAGGGAGTAGTGTCATTGAACACTGAAGCTTTCTTT; CDR3: CASSQGVVSLNTEAFF
J: TRBJ2-3; size: -; V: TRBV4-2; D: -; DNA: TGTGCCAGCAGCCAAGATAGAAGGCGATCCGATACGCAGTATTTT; CDR3: CASSQDRRRSDTQYF
J: TRBJ2-7; size: many; V: TRBV20-1; D: TRBD2; DNA: TGCAGTGCTAGAGATAGGACTAGCGGGAGCAACGAGCAGTACTTC; CDR3: CSARDRTSGSNEQYF
J: TRBJ2-5; size: -; V: TRBV30; D: -; DNA: TGTGCCTGGAGGTACAGCGGACAAGAGACCCAGTACTTC; CDR3: CAWRYSGQETQYF
J: TRBJ2-5; size: many; V: TRBV27; D: -; DNA: TGTGCCAGCAGCCGCCTAGCGTCTCAAGAGACCCAGTACTTC; CDR3: CASSRLASQETQYF
J: TRBJ1-1; size: many; V: TRBV29-1; D: -; DNA: TGCAGCGCCCCAGGTGGGAACACTGAAGCTTTCTTT; CDR3: CSAPGGNTEAFF
J: TRBJ2-7; size: many; V: TRBV24-1; D: -; DNA: TGTGCCACCAGTGACCCGGGGACCTACGAGCAGTACTTC; CDR3: CATSDPGTYEQYF
J: TRBJ1-1; size: many; V: TRBV3-1; D: TRBD1; DNA: TGTGCCAGCAGCCAGTGGGACAGCATGAACACTGAAGCTTTCTTT; CDR3: CASSQWDSMNTEAFF
J: TRBJ2-7; size: many; V: TRBV20-1; D: TRBD1; DNA: TGCAGTGCCTTTCCGGGACAGGGGGCTCACGAGCAGTACTTC; CDR3: CSAFPGQGAHEQYF
J: TRBJ2-3; size: many; V: TRBV11-3; D: -; DNA: TGTGCCAGCTTCTCGGGAGACTCTAGCACAGATACGCAGTATTTT; CDR3: CASFSGDSSTDTQYF